The 11 T cell receptor beta chains below all came from one sample that was sequenced in a study of cytomegalovirus exposure and HLA in healthy donors. Assay: immunoSEQ multiplex PCR; the TCRdb copy retains only in-frame clones and omits some. Seen here are 250,000 to 300,000 clones, just over 85% observed once, and the top ten hold roughly 1%. The source material was PBMCs. Every receptor here comes from a woman between 18 and 30 years old in good health and CMV-seronegative.

The chain is built from TRBV6-1 and TRBJ2-7; TRBD2 matches 10 bases. The length of the CDR3 is 17 residues. V gave up 6 bases and J gave up 4 bases; unmatched junction bases: 15. Germline V CDR1 and CDR2: MNHNS, SASEGT. CDR3 residues: CASREPRWGTSVYEQYF. The CDR3 DNA is TGTGCCAGCAGAGAACCCAGGTGGGGGACTAGCGTGTACGAGCAGTACTTC.

The chain carries TRBV14 and TRBJ2-7, with a tentative D call TRBD2 (7 bases). This CDR3 region has 14 residues. The V end lost 4 bases, the J end lost 4 bases, and 14 bases lay between the germline ends. CDR1 is SGHDN, CDR2 FVKESK, per germline. In DNA, the CDR3 is TGTGCCAGCAGCCCTAGGGGGGGCGGTTACGAGCAGTACTTC. Its protein product is CASSPRGGGYEQYF.

CDR3 in amino acids: CASSPNRGENTEAFF. For the CDR3, the DNA is TGCGCCAGCAGCCCCAACAGGGGGGAGAACACTGAAGCTTTCTTT. V gene TRBV4-1 combines with J gene TRBJ1-1, with 8 bases matching TRBD1. J lost 1 base, V lost 4 bases, and 5 bases had no gene match. Per germline, CDR1 MGHRA and CDR2 YSYEKL. CDR3 length: 15 residues.

The chain uses TRBV7-3 and TRBJ2-7; D possibly corresponds to TRBD2 (5 bases). The germline V gene has CDR1 SGHTA and CDR2 FQGTGA. The CDR3 has 14 amino acids. V lost 2 bases, J lost 5 bases, and 13 bases lay in between. CDR3 nucleotides: TGTGCCAGCAGCTTAGTGGGTTCGGGGAACGAGCAGTACTTC. The encoded protein is CASSLVGSGNEQYF. Full variable domain (remainder filled in from reference TRBV7-3 and TRBJ2-7): GAGVSQTPSNKVTEKGKYVELRCDPISGHTALYWYRQSLGQGPEFLIYFQGTGAADDSGLPNDRFFAVRPEGSVSTLKIQRTERGDSAVYLCASSLVGSGNEQYFGPGTRLTVT.

V is TRBV10-1 and J is TRBJ1-2; D may be TRBD1 (5 bases). The CDR3 covers 14 residues. Trimming stripped 3 bases from V and 0 bases from J, with 8 bases between. The V gene's germline CDR1 is WNHNN and CDR2 SYGVQD (reference sequence). CDR3 sequence: CASSDPGTNYGYTF. CDR3 sequence (DNA): TGCGCCAGCAGTGATCCAGGGACTAACTATGGCTACACCTTC.

The chain is built from TRBV29-1 and TRBJ2-7; 7 nucleotides align to TRBD2. J gave up 3 bases and V 1 base, and 6 bases lay outside the gene matches. CDR3 length: 14 amino acids. Germline loops: CDR1 SQVTM, CDR2 ANQGSEA. CDR3 in DNA: TGCAGCGTTGAAGCCCGCGGCGGGAGCTACGAGCAGTACTTC. Its translation: CSVEARGGSYEQYF.

The rearrangement joins TRBV12-5 to TRBJ2-3; 7 bases align to TRBD1. CDR1 LGHNT and CDR2 FRNRAP come from the germline V gene. V gave up 1 base and J gave up 0 bases; unmatched junction bases: 10. CDR3 length: 18 amino acids. CDR3 DNA sequence: TGTGCTAGTGGTTTGGCGCCACGGGACAGAACTAGCACAGATACGCAGTATTTT. Its translation is CASGLAPRDRTSTDTQYF.

This chain links TRBV7-8 with TRBJ1-1; no definite D call. V lost 9 bases, J lost 0 bases, and 17 bases lay in between. Germline CDR1 is SGHVS and CDR2 is FQNEAQ. The CDR3 has 15 amino acids. The CDR3 sequence is CASLGSWRVNTEAFF. The CDR3 DNA reads TGTGCCAGTCTAGGGTCGTGGAGGGTGAACACTGAAGCTTTCTTT.

The V and J genes are TRBV29-1 and TRBJ2-7; 12 nucleotides agree with TRBD1. Per germline, CDR1 SQVTM and CDR2 ANQGSEA. Unmatched junction bases numbered 7, after V lost 4 bases and J lost 6 bases. CDR3 length: 14 amino acids. CDR3 region: CSVGGQGASGEQYF. CDR3 nucleotide sequence: TGCAGCGTTGGGGGACAGGGGGCAAGTGGCGAGCAGTACTTC.

This clone was seen a single time. The V gene is TRBV11-2, the J gene TRBJ2-7, with TRBD1 matching 9 bases. The CDR3 is 17 residues long. J lost 0 bases, V lost 2 bases, and 8 bases had no gene match. Germline assignment: CDR1 SGHAT and CDR2 FQNNGV. The CDR3 DNA sequence: TGTGCCAGCAGCTTAAACAGGGGGCGATTCAGCTCCTACGAGCAGTACTTC. Translation gives CASSLNRGRFSSYEQYF. Together with reference TRBV11-2 and TRBJ2-7, the CDR3 gives the full variable domain: EAGVAQSPRYKIIEKRQSVAFWCNPISGHATLYWYQQILGQGPKLLIQFQNNGVVDDSQLPKDRFSAERLKGVDSTLKIQPAKLEDSAVYLCASSLNRGRFSSYEQYFGPGTRLTVT.

The chain has TRBV28 and TRBJ1-2; D ambiguous. The length of the CDR3 is 14 residues. The germline V gene encodes CDR1 MDHEN and CDR2 SYDVKM. V dropped 2 bases and J dropped 2 bases, with 9 bases sitting between them. DNA for the CDR3: TGTGCCAGCAGTTTAGGAGGAACGAACTATGGCTACACCTTC. Amino acid sequence: CASSLGGTNYGYTF.